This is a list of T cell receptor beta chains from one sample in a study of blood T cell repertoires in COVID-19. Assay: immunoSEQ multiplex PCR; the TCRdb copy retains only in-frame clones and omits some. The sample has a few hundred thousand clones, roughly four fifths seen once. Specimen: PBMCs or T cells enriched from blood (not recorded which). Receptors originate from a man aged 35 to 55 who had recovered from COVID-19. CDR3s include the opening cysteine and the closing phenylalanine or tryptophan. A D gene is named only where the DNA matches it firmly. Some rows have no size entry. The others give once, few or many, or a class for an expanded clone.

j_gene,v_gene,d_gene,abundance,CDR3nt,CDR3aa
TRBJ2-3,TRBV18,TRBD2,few,TGTGCCAGCTCACCAGCGGGGCTAGCGGGGCCGCTGGGAGATACGCAGTATTTT,CASSPAGLAGPLGDTQYF
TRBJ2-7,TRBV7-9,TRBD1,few,TGTGCCAGCAGCTTAGCGAGGGGACAGGGCTCCTACGAGCAGTACTTC,CASSLARGQGSYEQYF
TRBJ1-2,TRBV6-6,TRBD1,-,TGTGCCAGCACCGATGGGACAGCCGTTAACTATGGCTACACCTTC,CASTDGTAVNYGYTF
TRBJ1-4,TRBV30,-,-,TGTGCCTGGAGTATTTTGCGGACAGATGAAAAACTGTTTTTT,CAWSILRTDEKLFF
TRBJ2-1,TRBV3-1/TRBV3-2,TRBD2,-,TGTGCCAGCAGCCGATACCCGTCAGCGGGAGGGTACAATGAGCAGTTCTTC,CASSRYPSAGGYNEQFF
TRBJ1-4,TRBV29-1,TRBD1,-,TGCAGCGTCCGTGGCGGGACAGGAATTGAAAAACTGTTTTTT,CSVRGGTGIEKLFF
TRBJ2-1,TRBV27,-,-,TGTGCCAGCAGTTTATTAGACAACTACAATGAGCAGTTCTTC,CASSLLDNYNEQFF
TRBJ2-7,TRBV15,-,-,TGTGCCACCAGCGGACCCCGGACTGGCGGGTCTTCCTACGAGCAGTACTTC,CATSGPRTGGSSYEQYF
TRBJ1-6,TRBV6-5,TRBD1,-,TGTGCCAGCAAGACAGGGTGGAATTCACCCCTCCACTTT,CASKTGWNSPLHF
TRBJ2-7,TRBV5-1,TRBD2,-,TGCGCCAGCAGCTCCGGGGGGACCTCCTACGAGCAGTACTTC,CASSSGGTSYEQYF
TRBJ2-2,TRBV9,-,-,TGTGCCAGCAGCGTAGATATAGTAGCGATCTCCGGGGAGCTGTTTTTT,CASSVDIVAISGELFF
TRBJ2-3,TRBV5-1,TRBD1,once,TGCGCCAGCAGCTTCACAGGGGCAGATACGCAGTATTTT,CASSFTGADTQYF
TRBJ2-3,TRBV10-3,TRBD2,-,TGTGCCATCAGTGGCACTAGCGGGGGGGCCACAGATACGCAGTATTTT,CAISGTSGGATDTQYF
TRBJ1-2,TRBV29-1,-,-,TGCAGCGTTGGGAGGGGGGGCTATGGCTACACCTTC,CSVGRGGYGYTF
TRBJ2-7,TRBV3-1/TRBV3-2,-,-,TGTGCCAGCAGCCACAGGGTAACCGGCTACGAGCAGTACTTC,CASSHRVTGYEQYF
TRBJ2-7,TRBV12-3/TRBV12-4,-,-,TGTGCCAGCAGCCGGAGCGGAGGGGAGCAGTACTTC,CASSRSGGEQYF
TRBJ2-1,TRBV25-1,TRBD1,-,TGTGCCAGCAGCCACGGACAGGGGACCAATGAGCAGTTCTTC,CASSHGQGTNEQFF
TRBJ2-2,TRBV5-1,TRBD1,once,TGCGCCAGCAGTCAAGGGGGACAGGGCCGAACCGGGGAGCTGTTTTTT,CASSQGGQGRTGELFF
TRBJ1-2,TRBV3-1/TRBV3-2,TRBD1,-,TGTGCCAGCAGCACCCGACAGGGTTTCTATGGCTACACCTTC,CASSTRQGFYGYTF
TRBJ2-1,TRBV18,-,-,TGTGCCAGCTCACCTGCTCGTGAGGGGCAGTTCTTC,CASSPAREGQFF
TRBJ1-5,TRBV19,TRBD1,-,TGTGCCAGTCGGACAGGGGGGAATCAGCCCCAGCATTTT,CASRTGGNQPQHF
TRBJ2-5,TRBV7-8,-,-,TGTGCCAGCAGCTTAGCGAACGGGGGTCAAGAGACCCAGTACTTC,CASSLANGGQETQYF
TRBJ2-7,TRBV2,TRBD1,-,TGTGCCAGCAGTGAACCCCGGGACAGGGACGAGCAGTACTTC,CASSEPRDRDEQYF
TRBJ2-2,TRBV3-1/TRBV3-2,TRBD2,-,TGTGCCAGCAGCCCGCCCCCCGCACTAGCGGGAGACACCGGGGAGCTGTTTTTT,CASSPPPALAGDTGELFF
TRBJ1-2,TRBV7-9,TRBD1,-,TGTGCCAGCAGCTTACGCGACCAGGGGGTTGGCTACACCTTC,CASSLRDQGVGYTF
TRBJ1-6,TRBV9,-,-,TGTGCCAGCAGCGTAGTTTCAGGTCAGCTCCACTTT,CASSVVSGQLHF
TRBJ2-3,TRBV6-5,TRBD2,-,TGTGCCAGCAGGAAAGCGGGAGGGCCCTCGGATACGCAGTATTTT,CASRKAGGPSDTQYF
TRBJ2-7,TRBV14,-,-,TGTGCCAGCAGACCGAGTGGAGGGAGCTCCTACGAGCAGTACTTC,CASRPSGGSSYEQYF
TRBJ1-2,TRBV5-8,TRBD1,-,TGTGCCAGCAGCCGACAGGGACTTAACTATGGCTACACCTTC,CASSRQGLNYGYTF
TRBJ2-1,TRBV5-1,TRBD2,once,TGCGCCAGCACTCTAAGCGGGGCGGCCTACAATGAGCAGTTCTTC,CASTLSGAAYNEQFF
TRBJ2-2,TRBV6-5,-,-,TGTGCCAGCAGTTACACCTACAGGGCATCCGGGGAGCTGTTTTTT,CASSYTYRASGELFF
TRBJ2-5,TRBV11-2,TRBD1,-,TGTGCCAGCAGAACAGGGGTTTGGCCCAAGACCCAGTACTTC,CASRTGVWPKTQYF
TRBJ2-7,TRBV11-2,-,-,TGTGCCAGCAGCTCCCGGGACATCTACGAGCAGTACTTC,CASSSRDIYEQYF
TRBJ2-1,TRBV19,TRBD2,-,TGTGCCAGTAGATCCGGGGCGGGAGATTCCTACAATGAGCAGTTCTTC,CASRSGAGDSYNEQFF
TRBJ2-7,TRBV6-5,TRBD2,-,TGTGCCAGCAGCTACGGGGGGGGAGGGATGAGGTACGAGCAGTACTTC,CASSYGGGGMRYEQYF
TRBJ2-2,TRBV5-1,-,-,TGCGCCAGCACAAAACTCGGGACTCAGAACACCGGGGAGCTGTTTTTT,CASTKLGTQNTGELFF
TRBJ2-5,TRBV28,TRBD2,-,TGTGCCAGCAGGACGCTAGCGGGCGGTGAGACCCAGTACTTC,CASRTLAGGETQYF
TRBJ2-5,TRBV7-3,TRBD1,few,TGTGCCAGCAGCTCCATAGGGGGCCTACAAGAGACCCAGTACTTC,CASSSIGGLQETQYF
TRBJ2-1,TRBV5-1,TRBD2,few,TGCGCCAGCAGCTTGGGACTAGCGGGAACGAATGAGCAGTTCTTC,CASSLGLAGTNEQFF
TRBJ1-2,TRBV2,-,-,TGTGCCAGCAGTGAGACCTGGGGGCAAGCTAACTATGGCTACACCTTC,CASSETWGQANYGYTF
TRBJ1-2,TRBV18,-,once,TGTGCCAGCTCACCGATGGACAGACCTACTAACTATGGCTACACCTTC,CASSPMDRPTNYGYTF
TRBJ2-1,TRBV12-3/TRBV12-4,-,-,TGTGCCAGCAGTTTCTACGGCAATGAGCAGTTCTTC,CASSFYGNEQFF
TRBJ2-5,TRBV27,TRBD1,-,TGTGCCAGCCGGCATTGGGACAGGGAGGGGGAGACCCAGTACTTC,CASRHWDREGETQYF
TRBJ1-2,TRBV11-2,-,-,TGTGCCAGCAGCTTAGGAGCCGGCTACACCTTC,CASSLGAGYTF
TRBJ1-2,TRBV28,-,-,TGTGCCAGCAGTTTGTTTAGGGGGAAAAGCGGCTACACCTTC,CASSLFRGKSGYTF
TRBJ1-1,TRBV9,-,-,TGTGCCAGCAGCGTATTCGTCGAGGGAACTTTCTTT,CASSVFVEGTFF
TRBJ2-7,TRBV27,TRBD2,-,TGTGCCAGCAGTTCGCCCGGACTAGCGGGAGGTTACGAGCAGTACTTC,CASSSPGLAGGYEQYF
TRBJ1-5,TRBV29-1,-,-,TGCAGCGTTGGGATGGGAGACAATCAGCCCCAGCATTTT,CSVGMGDNQPQHF
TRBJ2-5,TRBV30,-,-,TGTGCCTGGAGTGTACCGGGTCGACAAGAGACCCAGTACTTC,CAWSVPGRQETQYF
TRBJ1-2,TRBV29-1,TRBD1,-,TGCAGCGGCGCGACAGGGGGGGGAGGCTACACCTTC,CSGATGGGGYTF
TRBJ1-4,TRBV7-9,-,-,TGTGCCAGCAGCCGTACCGAGGGGGATGAAAAACTGTTTTTT,CASSRTEGDEKLFF
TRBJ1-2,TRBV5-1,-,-,TGCGCCAGCAGTCCGGACAGTAACTATGGCTACACCTTC,CASSPDSNYGYTF
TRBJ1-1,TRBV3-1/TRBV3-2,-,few,TGTGCCAGCAGCCGTAAACAGGGTAACACTGAAGCTTTCTTT,CASSRKQGNTEAFF
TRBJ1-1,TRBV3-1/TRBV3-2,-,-,TGTGCCAGCAAAAGAAAAACAGGGGAAGCTTTCTTT,CASKRKTGEAFF